The clone carrying this T cell receptor beta chain has more than one count but fewer than ten. This entry is derived from a study of CD8 T cells in Susac syndrome. V lost 4 bases and J 4 bases, leaving 14 bases between the germline ends. This CDR3 is 14 amino acids long. The germline V gene encodes CDR1 MNHEY and CDR2 SMNVEV (reference sequence). Random hexamers were used to reverse transcribe about 0.5 to 1 ug of RNA. One entry per CDR3 protein results from TCRdb running MiXCR on the immunoSEQ multiplex PCR reads. The table records about 430,000 distinct CDR3 sequences, around 85% of them present only once. CD8+ and CD4+ T cells from blood underwent TCR beta sequencing, which was carried out in a high-throughput format.

Input material: CD8+ T cells from PBMCs. The chain has TRBV27 and TRBJ2-7; no definite D call. The receptor comes from a human donor with multiple sclerosis. CDR3 sequence (DNA): TGTGCCAGCAGTTGGCGGCGACTCGGGTACGAGCAGTACTTC. The encoded protein is CASSWRRLGYEQYF.